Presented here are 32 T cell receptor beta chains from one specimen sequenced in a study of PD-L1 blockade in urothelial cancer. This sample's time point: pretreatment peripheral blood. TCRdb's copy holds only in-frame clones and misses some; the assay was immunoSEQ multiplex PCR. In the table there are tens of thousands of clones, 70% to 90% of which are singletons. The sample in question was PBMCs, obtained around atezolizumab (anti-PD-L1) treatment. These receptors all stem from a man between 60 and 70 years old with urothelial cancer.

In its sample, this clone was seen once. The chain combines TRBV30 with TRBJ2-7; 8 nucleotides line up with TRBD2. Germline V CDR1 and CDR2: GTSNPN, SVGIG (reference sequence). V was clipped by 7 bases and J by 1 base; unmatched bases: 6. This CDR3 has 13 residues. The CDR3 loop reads CALRRGGSYEQYF. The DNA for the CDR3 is TGTGCCTTGAGACGGGGGGGTTCCTACGAGCAGTACTTC.

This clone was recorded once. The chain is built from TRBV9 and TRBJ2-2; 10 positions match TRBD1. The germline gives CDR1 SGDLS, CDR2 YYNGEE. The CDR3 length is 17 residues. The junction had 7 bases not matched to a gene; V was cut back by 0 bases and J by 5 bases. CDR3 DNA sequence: TGTGCCAGCAGCGTAGGCCCGGGACAGGGGTTAACCGGGGAGCTGTTTTTT. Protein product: CASSVGPGQGLTGELFF.

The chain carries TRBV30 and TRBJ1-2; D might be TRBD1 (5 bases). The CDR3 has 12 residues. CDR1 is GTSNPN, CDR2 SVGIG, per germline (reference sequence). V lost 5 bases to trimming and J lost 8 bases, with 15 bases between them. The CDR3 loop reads CAWDSGGKGYTF. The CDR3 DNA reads TGTGCCTGGGACTCTGGGGGGAAGGGCTACACCTTC.

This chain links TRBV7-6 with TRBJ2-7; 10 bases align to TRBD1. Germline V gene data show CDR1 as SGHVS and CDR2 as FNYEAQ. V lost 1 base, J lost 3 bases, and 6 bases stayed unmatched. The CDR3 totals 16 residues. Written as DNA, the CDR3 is TGTGCCAGCAGCTTAGTCGGGGACAGGGGTATCTACGAGCAGTACTTC. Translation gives CASSLVGDRGIYEQYF.

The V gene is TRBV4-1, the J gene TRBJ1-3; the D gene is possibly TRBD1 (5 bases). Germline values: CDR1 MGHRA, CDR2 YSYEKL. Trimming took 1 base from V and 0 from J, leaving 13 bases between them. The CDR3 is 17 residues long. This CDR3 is CASSQGSDSFSGNTIYF. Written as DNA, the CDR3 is TGCGCCAGCAGCCAAGGATCCGACAGCTTCTCTGGAAACACCATATATTTT.

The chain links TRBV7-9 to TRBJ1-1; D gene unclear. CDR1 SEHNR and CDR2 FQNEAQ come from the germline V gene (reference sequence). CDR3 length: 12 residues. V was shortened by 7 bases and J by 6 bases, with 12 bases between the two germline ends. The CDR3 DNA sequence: TGTGCCAGCACCCCCCCAGCGGCTGAAGCTTTCTTT. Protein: CASTPPAAEAFF.

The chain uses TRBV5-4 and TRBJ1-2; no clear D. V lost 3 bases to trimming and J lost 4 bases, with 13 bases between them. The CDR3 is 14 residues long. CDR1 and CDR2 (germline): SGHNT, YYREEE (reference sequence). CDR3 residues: CASSSRREVYGYTF. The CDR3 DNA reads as TGTGCCAGCAGCTCCCGCCGGGAGGTCTATGGCTACACCTTC.

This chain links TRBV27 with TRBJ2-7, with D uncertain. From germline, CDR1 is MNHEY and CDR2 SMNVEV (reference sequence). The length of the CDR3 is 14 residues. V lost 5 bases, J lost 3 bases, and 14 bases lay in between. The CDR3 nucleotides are TGTGCCAGCAGTCGAGCAGGAACGGTCTACGAGCAGTACTTC. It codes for CASSRAGTVYEQYF.

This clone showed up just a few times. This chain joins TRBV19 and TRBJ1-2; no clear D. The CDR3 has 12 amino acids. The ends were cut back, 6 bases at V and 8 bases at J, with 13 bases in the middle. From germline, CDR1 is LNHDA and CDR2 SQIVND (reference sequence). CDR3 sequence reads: CASSPPLGGYTF. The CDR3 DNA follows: TGTGCCAGTAGCCCTCCGCTTGGCGGCTACACCTTC.

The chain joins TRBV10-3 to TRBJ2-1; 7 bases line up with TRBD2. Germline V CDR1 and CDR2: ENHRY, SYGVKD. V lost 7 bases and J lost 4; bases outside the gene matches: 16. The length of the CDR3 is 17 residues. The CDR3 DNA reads TGTGCCATCACCTCATTCCCCCGGACTAGTGGATACAATGAGCAGTTCTTC. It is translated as CAITSFPRTSGYNEQFF.

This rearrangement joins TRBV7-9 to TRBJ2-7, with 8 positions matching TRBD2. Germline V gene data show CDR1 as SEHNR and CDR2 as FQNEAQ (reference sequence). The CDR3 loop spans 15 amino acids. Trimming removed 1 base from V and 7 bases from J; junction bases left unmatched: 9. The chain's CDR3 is CASSLGRGAAGEQYF. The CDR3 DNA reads TGTGCCAGCAGCTTAGGGCGGGGGGCCGCAGGGGAGCAGTACTTC.

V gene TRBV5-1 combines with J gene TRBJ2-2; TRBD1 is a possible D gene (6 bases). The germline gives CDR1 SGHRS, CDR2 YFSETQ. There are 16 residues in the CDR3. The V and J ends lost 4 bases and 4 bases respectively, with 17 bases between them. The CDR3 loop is CASSLMTGRSTGELFF. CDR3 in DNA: TGCGCCAGCAGCCTTATGACAGGAAGATCCACCGGGGAGCTGTTTTTT.

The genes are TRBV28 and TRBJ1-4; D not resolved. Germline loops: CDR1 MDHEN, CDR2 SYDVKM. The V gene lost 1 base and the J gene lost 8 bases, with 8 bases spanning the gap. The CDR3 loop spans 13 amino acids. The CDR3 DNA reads TGTGCCAGCAGTTTATCAGCGGGAGAAAAACTGTTTTTT. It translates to CASSLSAGEKLFF.

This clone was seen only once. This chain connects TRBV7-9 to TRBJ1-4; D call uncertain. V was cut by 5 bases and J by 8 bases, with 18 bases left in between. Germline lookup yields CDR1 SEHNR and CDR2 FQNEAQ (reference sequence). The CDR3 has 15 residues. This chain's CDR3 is CASSRIPGYREKLFF. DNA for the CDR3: TGTGCCAGCAGCCGAATTCCGGGTTATCGGGAAAAACTGTTTTTT. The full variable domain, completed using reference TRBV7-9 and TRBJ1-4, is DTGVSQNPRHKITKRGQNVTFRCDPISEHNRLYWYRQTLGQGPEFLTYFQNEAQLEKSRLLSDRFSAERPKGSFSTLEIQRTEQGDSAMYLCASSRIPGYREKLFFGSGTQLSVL.

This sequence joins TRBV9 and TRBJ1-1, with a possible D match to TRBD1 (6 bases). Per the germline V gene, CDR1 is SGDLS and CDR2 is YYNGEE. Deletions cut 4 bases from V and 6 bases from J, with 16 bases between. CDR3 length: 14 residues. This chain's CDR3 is CASSPRSPGAEAFF. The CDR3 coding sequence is TGTGCCAGCAGCCCCCGTAGTCCAGGGGCTGAAGCTTTCTTT.

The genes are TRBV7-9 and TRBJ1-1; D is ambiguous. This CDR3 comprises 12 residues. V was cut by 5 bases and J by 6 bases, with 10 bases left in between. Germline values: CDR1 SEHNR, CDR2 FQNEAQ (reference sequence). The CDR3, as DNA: TGTGCCAGCAGCCGTATGCGGGCTGAAGCTTTCTTT. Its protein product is CASSRMRAEAFF. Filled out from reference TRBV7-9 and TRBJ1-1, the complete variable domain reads DTGVSQNPRHKITKRGQNVTFRCDPISEHNRLYWYRQTLGQGPEFLTYFQNEAQLEKSRLLSDRFSAERPKGSFSTLEIQRTEQGDSAMYLCASSRMRAEAFFGQGTRLTVV.

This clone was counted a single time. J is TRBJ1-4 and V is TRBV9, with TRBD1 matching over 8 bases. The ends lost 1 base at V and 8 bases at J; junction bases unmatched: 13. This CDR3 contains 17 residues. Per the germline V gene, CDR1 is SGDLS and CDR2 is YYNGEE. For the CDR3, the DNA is TGTGCCAGCAGCGTAACGACAGGGGTCCCGCGTCGCGAAAAACTGTTTTTT. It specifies CASSVTTGVPRREKLFF.

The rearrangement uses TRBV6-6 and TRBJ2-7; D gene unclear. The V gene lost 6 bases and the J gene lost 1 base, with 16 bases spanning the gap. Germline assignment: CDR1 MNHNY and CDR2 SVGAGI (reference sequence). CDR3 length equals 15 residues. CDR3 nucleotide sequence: TGTGCCAGCAGCTCTTTAGCCCGAGGTTCCTACGAGCAGTACTTC. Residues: CASSSLARGSYEQYF.

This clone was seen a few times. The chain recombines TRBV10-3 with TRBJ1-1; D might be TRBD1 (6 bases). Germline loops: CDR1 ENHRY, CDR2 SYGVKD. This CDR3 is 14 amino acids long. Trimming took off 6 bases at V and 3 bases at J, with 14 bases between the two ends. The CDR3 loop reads CAIRRTARDTEAFF. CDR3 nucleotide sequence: TGTGCCATCAGGAGGACAGCGCGAGACACTGAAGCTTTCTTT.

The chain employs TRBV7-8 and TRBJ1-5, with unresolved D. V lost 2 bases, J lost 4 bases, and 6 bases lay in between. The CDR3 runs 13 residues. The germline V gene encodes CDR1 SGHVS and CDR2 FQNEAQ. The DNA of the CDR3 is TGTGCCAGCAGCTTACCGGGGAATCAGCCCCAGCATTTT. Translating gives CASSLPGNQPQHF.

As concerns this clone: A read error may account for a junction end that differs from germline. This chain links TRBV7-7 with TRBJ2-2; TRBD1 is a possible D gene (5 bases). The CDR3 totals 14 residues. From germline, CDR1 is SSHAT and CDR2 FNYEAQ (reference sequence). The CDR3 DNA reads TGTGCTAGCAGCTATTCCAGGGTGCACGGGGAGCTGTTTTTT. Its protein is CASSYSRVHGELFF.

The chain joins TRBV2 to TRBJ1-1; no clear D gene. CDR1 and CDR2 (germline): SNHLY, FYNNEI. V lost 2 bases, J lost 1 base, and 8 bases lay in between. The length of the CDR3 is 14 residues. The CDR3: CASSEMGRNTEAFF. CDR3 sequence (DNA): TGTGCCAGCAGTGAAATGGGGAGGAACACTGAAGCTTTCTTT.

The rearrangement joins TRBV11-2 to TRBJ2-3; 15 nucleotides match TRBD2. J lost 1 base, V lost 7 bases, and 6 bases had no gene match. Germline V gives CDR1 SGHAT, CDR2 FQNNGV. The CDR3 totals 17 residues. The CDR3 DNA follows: TGTGCCAGCATCTTGGGACTAGCGGGGGGTCGCACAGATACGCAGTATTTT. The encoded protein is CASILGLAGGRTDTQYF.

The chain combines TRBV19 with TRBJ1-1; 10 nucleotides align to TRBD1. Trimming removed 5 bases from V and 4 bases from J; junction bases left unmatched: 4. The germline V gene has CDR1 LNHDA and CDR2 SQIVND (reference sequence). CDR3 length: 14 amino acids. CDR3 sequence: CASSPRTGGTEAFF. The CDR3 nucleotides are TGTGCCAGTAGTCCAAGGACAGGGGGCACTGAAGCTTTCTTT.

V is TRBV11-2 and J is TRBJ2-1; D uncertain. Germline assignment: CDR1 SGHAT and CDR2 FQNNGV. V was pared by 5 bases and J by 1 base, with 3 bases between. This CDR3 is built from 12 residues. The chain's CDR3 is CASSQSYNEQFF. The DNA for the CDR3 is TGTGCCAGCAGCCAATCCTACAATGAGCAGTTCTTC.

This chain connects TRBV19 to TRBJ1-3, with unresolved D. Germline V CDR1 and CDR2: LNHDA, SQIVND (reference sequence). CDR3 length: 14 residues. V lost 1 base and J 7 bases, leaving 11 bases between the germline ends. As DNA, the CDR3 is TGTGCCAGTAGTATAGTAGCCTTTCGGAACACCATATATTTT. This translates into CASSIVAFRNTIYF.

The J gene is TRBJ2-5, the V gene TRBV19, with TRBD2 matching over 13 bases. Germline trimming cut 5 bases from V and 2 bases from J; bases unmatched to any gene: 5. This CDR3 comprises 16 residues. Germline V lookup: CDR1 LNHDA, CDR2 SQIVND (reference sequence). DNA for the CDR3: TGTGCCAGTAGTGGACTAGCGGGAGTTCAACAAGAGACCCAGTACTTC. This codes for CASSGLAGVQQETQYF. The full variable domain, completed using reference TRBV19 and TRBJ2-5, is DGGITQSPKYLFRKEGQNVTLSCEQNLNHDAMYWYRQDPGQGLRLIYYSQIVNDFQKGDIAEGYSVSREKKESFPLTVTSAQKNPTAFYLCASSGLAGVQQETQYFGPGTRLLVL.

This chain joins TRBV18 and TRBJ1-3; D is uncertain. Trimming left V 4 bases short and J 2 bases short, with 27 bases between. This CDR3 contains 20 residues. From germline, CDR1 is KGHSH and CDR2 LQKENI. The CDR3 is CASSRQSLASRGWPGNTIYF. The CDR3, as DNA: TGTGCCAGCTCACGCCAGAGCCTCGCTAGCAGAGGGTGGCCTGGAAACACCATATATTTT. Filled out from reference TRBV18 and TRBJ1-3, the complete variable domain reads NAGVMQNPRHLVRRRGQEARLRCSPMKGHSHVYWYRQLPEEGLKFMVYLQKENIIDESGMPKERFSAEFPKEGPSILRIQQVVRGDSAAYFCASSRQSLASRGWPGNTIYFGEGSWLTVV.

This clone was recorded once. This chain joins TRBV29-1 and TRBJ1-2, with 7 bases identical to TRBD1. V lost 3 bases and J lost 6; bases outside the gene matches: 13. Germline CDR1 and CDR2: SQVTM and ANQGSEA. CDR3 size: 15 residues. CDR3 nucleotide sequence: TGCAGCGTTGACGCGGATCGGACAGGCTGGAATGGCTACACCTTC. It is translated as CSVDADRTGWNGYTF.

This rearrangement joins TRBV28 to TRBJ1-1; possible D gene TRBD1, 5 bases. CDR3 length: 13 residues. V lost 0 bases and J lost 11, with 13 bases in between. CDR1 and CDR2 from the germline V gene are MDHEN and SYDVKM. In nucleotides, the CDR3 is TGTGCCAGCAGTTTATGGGGCAGACAGATGGCTTTCTTT. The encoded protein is CASSLWGRQMAFF.

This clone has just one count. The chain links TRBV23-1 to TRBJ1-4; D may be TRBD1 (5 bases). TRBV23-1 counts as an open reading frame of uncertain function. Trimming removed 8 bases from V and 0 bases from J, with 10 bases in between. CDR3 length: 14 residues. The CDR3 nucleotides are TGCGCCAGCCTCAACAGGTCAACTAATGAAAAACTGTTTTTT. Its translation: CASLNRSTNEKLFF.

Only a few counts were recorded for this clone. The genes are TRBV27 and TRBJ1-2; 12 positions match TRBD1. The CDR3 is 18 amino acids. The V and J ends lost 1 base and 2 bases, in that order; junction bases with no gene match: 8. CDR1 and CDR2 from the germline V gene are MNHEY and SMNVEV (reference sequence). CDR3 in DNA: TGTGCCAGCAGTTTATTGGGGGACAGGGGGCGCGGAAACTATGGCTACACCTTC. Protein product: CASSLLGDRGRGNYGYTF.